This is a list of T cell receptor beta chains from one sample in a study of T-cell memory formation after mild COVID-19. TCRdb fed the 5' RACE reads into MiXCR, producing one record per CDR3 protein. The sample yields 250,000 to 350,000 distinct CDR3 sequences, 15% to 20% seen once. The sample comprised PBMCs or a T cell subset sorted from them (not recorded which). All receptors derive from a man younger than 35 who had mild COVID-19 (a few samples of this study predate the infection). Cell type and time point are not known. The CDR3 runs from the conserved cysteine through the conserved F or W. A D gene is named only where the DNA matches it firmly. The size entry is marked missing in some rows and otherwise reads once, few, many or a size class.

v_gene	abundance	j_gene	d_gene	CDR3aa
TRBV12-3/TRBV12-4	few	TRBJ2-1	TRBD2	CASSTPKASGGAIGNEQFF
TRBV10-3	few	TRBJ2-5	NA	CAIGDGETQYF
TRBV5-6	NA	TRBJ1-2	NA	CASSIRDTRVNRGGYTF
TRBV29-1	NA	TRBJ1-2	NA	CSVEDGGLGYGYTF
TRBV20-1	few	TRBJ2-5	NA	CSASERSETQYF
TRBV7-2	NA	TRBJ1-1	TRBD1	CASSPRTGLMNTEAFF
TRBV2	many	TRBJ2-1	NA	CASSVRGSYNEQFF
TRBV5-1	NA	TRBJ2-7	TRBD1	CASSLWGTGTSYEQYF
TRBV4-3	NA	TRBJ1-2	NA	CASSQEQLLNGYTF
TRBV4-1	NA	TRBJ1-6	NA	CASSQQGLANSPLHF
TRBV6-6	few	TRBJ2-7	NA	CASSYTWGQYF
TRBV5-1	NA	TRBJ2-7	TRBD2	CASRTSGSYEQYF
TRBV20-1	NA	TRBJ1-3	NA	CSARARSPGNTIYF
TRBV10-3	NA	TRBJ1-6	NA	CAIREGTGNSPLHF
TRBV7-3	few	TRBJ2-5	NA	CASSRSISAGALQETQYF
TRBV9	few	TRBJ2-1	NA	CASSAPLRNEQFF
TRBV10-3	NA	TRBJ1-4	NA	CAIAPDDSKYEKLFF
TRBV10-3	few	TRBJ1-1	TRBD1	CAISATGADTEAFF
TRBV5-1	many	TRBJ1-1	NA	CASSRGQLNTEAFF
TRBV10-2	NA	TRBJ2-1	NA	CASSDRGTYNEQFF
TRBV4-3	NA	TRBJ2-3	NA	CASSQEDGGSTDTQYF
TRBV29-1	NA	TRBJ2-7	NA	CSVDSVSSYEQYF
TRBV12-3/TRBV12-4	many	TRBJ1-5	TRBD1	CASRRGQGNQPQHF
TRBV15	NA	TRBJ2-5	TRBD1	CATSGGQGAETQYF
TRBV4-2	few	TRBJ1-1	TRBD1	CASSQWRTGYKTNTEAFF
TRBV7-2	NA	TRBJ2-5	TRBD2	CASSLARGGLLETQYF
TRBV12-3/TRBV12-4	NA	TRBJ2-2	TRBD2	CASSWEDTGLAGADTGELFF
TRBV4-2	NA	TRBJ2-1	TRBD1	CASSQETGRSYNEQFF
TRBV24-1	NA	TRBJ1-4	NA	CATSLFRDPVSTNEKLFF
TRBV12-3/TRBV12-4	few	TRBJ1-5	TRBD1	CASSPTGTGGGQPQHF
TRBV9	NA	TRBJ2-7	NA	CASSESGRSSYEQYF
TRBV5-6	few	TRBJ2-4	NA	CASSPIGGAKNIQYF
TRBV7-2	NA	TRBJ2-7	NA	CASSLGGGFYSYEQYF
TRBV5-6	few	TRBJ2-3	TRBD1	CASSLDRGSTDTQYF
TRBV23-1	NA	TRBJ1-2	TRBD1	CASSPRTGGLRYGYTF